Listed here is a single T cell receptor (beta chain). Unmatched junction bases numbered 17, after V lost 2 bases and J lost 7 bases. The germline CDR1 and CDR2 sequences are SGHAT and FQNNGV. This CDR3 region has 18 residues. Using a J-beta primer mix together with a sample-barcoded 5' primer, a second PCR was run for roughly 7 to 11 cycles. TCRdb reanalysed the 5' RACE reads using MiXCR and keeps one entry per CDR3 protein. Of some 690,000 distinct CDR3 sequences listed, 22% were seen once; the top ten hold 22%. This specimen belongs to a study of blood T cells in healthy people across ages. V is TRBV11-2 and J is TRBJ1-2; TRBD1 aligns across 9 bases. Sequenced sample: blood. This receptor was taken from a man between 70 and 80 years old in good health. The CDR3 coding sequence is TGTGCCAGCAGCTTAACCCCTTCCCATGGACAGGGGCCCAGTGGCTACACCTTC. Translation: CASSLTPSHGQGPSGYTF.